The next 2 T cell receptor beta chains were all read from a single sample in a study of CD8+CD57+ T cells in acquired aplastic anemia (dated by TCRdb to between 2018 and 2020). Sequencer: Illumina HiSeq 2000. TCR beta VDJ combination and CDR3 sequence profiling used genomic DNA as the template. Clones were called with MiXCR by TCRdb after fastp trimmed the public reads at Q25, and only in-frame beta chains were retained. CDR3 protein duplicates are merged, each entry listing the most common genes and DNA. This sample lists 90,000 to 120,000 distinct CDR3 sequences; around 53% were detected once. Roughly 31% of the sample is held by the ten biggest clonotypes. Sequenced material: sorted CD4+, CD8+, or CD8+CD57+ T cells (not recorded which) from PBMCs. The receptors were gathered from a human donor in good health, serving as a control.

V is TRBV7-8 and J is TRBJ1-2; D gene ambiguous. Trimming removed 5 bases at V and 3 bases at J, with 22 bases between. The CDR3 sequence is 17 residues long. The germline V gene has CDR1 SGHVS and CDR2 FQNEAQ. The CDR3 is CASSISRVRAAHYGYTF. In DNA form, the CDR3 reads TGTGCCAGCAGCATTTCGAGAGTCCGGGCTGCCCACTATGGCTACACCTTC.

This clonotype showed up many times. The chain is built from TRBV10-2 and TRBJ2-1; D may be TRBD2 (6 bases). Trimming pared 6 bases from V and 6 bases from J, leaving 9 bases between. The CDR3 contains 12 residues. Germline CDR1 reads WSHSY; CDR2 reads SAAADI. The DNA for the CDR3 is TGCGCCAGCAGCCTTAGCGGCAATGAGCAGTTCTTC. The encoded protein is CASSLSGNEQFF.